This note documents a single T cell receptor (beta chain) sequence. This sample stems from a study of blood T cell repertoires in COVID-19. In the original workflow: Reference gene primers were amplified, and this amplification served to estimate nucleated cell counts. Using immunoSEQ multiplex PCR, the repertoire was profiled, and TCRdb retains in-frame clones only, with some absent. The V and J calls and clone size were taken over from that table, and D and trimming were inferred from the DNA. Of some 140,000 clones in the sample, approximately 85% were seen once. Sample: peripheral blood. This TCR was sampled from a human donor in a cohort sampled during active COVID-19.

CDR3 bases: TGTGCCAGCAGTGAAGTTCGTCTAGGCGGCAGGGTAGGGGATGAGCAGTTCTTC. Protein product: CASSEVRLGGRVGDEQFF. The rearrangement uses TRBV6-1 and TRBJ2-1, with D possibly being TRBD1 (5 bases). CDR3 length: 18 residues. The germline CDR1 and CDR2 sequences are MNHNS and SASEGT. Trimming took off 1 base at V and 8 bases at J, with 24 bases between the two ends.